The 6 T cell receptor beta chains given below trace back to one sample, sequenced in a study of glioma-infiltrating T cells after dendritic cell vaccination. Time point: after dendritic cell vaccination, including at tumor progression/relapse. Sequenced by immunoSEQ multiplex PCR; TCRdb stores in-frame clones only, minus some. This sample has about 24,000 clones, with approximately 89% found just once. Here the sequenced sample was blood, taken after dendritic cell vaccination. These TCRs come from a human donor with glioblastoma.

This clone was counted a single time. The rearrangement uses TRBV6-5 and TRBJ1-1; a possible D gene is TRBD1 (6 bases). Germline V lookup: CDR1 MNHEY, CDR2 SVGAGI. The V and J ends lost 3 bases and 4 bases respectively, with 15 bases between them. This CDR3 comprises 15 residues. CDR3: CASSYTGGGGTEAFF. The CDR3 region has the DNA TGTGCCAGCAGTTATACTGGGGGCGGTGGCACTGAAGCTTTCTTT.

The V and J genes are TRBV6-6 and TRBJ1-1; 7 nucleotides align to TRBD1. The germline CDR1 and CDR2 sequences are MNHNY and SVGAGI (reference sequence). CDR3 size: 14 residues. J was trimmed by 2 bases and V by 5 bases; bases with no gene match: 5. CDR3 protein: CASSKTGLNTEAFF. The CDR3 DNA sequence: TGTGCCAGCAGTAAGACAGGGCTCAACACTGAAGCTTTCTTT.

V and J are TRBV29-1 and TRBJ1-1; D remains ambiguous. V was clipped by 4 bases and J by 7 bases, with 19 bases between them. The V gene's germline CDR1 is SQVTM and CDR2 ANQGSEA. CDR3 length: 14 amino acids. CDR3 loop: CSVVLFLTSREAFF. CDR3 in DNA: TGCAGCGTTGTTCTATTTCTAACGAGTCGTGAAGCTTTCTTT.

The chain is built from TRBV9 and TRBJ2-2; no definite D call. The CDR3 has 14 amino acids. V lost 1 base and J lost 2, with 6 bases in between. Germline loops: CDR1 SGDLS, CDR2 YYNGEE. The CDR3 is CASSVLLNTGELFF. CDR3 bases: TGTGCCAGCAGCGTACTACTCAACACCGGGGAGCTGTTTTTT.

The chain carries TRBV7-9 and TRBJ1-4; no clear D. Germline V CDR1 and CDR2: SEHNR, FQNEAQ (reference sequence). V lost 1 base to trimming and J lost 5 bases, with 8 bases between them. CDR3 length: 14 residues. The CDR3 here is CASSLDSSNEKLFF. CDR3 sequence (DNA): TGTGCCAGCAGCTTAGACAGCAGCAATGAAAAACTGTTTTTT.

The rearrangement uses TRBV4-2 and TRBJ1-3, with unresolved D. This CDR3 has 14 residues. Germline CDR1 LGHNA, CDR2 YNFKEQ. V was clipped by 3 bases and J by 0 bases, with 6 bases between them. The CDR3 loop reads CASSQGSSGNTIYF. The CDR3 DNA reads TGTGCCAGCAGCCAGGGGAGCTCTGGAAACACCATATATTTT.